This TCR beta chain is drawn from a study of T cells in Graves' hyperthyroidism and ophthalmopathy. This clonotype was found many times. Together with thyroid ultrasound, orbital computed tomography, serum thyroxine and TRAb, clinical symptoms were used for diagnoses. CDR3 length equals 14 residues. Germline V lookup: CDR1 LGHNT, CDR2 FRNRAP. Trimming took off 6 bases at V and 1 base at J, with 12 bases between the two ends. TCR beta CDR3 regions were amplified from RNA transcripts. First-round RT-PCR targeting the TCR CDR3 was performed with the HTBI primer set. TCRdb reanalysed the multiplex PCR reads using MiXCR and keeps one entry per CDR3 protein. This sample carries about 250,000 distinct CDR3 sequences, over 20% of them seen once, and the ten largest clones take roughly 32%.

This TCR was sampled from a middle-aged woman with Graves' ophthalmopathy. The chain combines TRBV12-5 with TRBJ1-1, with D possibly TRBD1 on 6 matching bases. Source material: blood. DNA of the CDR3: TGTGCTAGTGGCTGGACAGACAAGAACACTGAAGCTTTCTTT. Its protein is CASGWTDKNTEAFF.